This entry concerns a single T cell receptor (beta chain). This record comes from a study of cytomegalovirus exposure and HLA in healthy donors. CDR3 length: 14 residues. CDR1 MNHEY and CDR2 SVGAGI come from the germline V gene. Trimming pared 2 bases from V and 5 bases from J, leaving 9 bases between. The PCR contained 60 Vbeta and 13 Jbeta primers. Using immunoSEQ multiplex PCR, the repertoire was profiled, and TCRdb retains in-frame clones only, with some absent. Of fewer than 200,000 clones in the sample, 80% to 85% are singletons; the top ten hold 1.6%. This receptor was identified in a man in his fifties in good health and CMV-seronegative. Source material: PBMCs. The V gene is TRBV6-5, the J gene TRBJ2-2; TRBD2 is a possible D gene (5 bases). The CDR3 loop is CASSYAGGTGELFF. CDR3 DNA: TGTGCCAGCAGTTACGCAGGCGGGACCGGGGAGCTGTTTTTT.